In its sample, the clone carrying this TCR beta chain was seen a few times. The antigen remains unidentified. CDR1 is SGHKS and CDR2 is YYEKEE in the germline V gene (reference sequence). The V and J ends lost 2 bases and 4 bases, in that order; junction bases with no gene match: 4. The CDR3 is made up of 15 amino acids. This sample is part of a study of vaccination and CD4 T cells after COVID-19. Study-level information: Each convalescent patient was PCR positive for SARS-CoV-2 on nasal swab; 10 or so cases were mild and one severe. Cells were stimulated with overlapping spike peptides from SARS-CoV-2, HCoV-NL63, HCoV-OC43 and HCoV-229E.

The treatment denotes: approximately 11-day PBMC culture with coronavirus spike peptide pools or control peptides (ViraFEST assay). March to December 2020 was the span of positive PCR dates, which predated US Alpha, Beta and Delta variants. The study sequenced cultured CD4+ T cell DNA using the Oncomine TCR Beta short-read assay. TCRdb used MiXCR to reprocess the PCR reads, holding one entry per CDR3 protein. The sample lists some 19,000 distinct CDR3 sequences, 43% occurring once. The receptor's source is a human donor who had recovered from COVID-19. Sequencing was performed on CD4+ T cells from blood, cultured in vitro. The J gene is TRBJ2-1, the V gene TRBV5-5, with 9 bases aligning to TRBD2. CDR3 sequence: CASSLGLAPYNEQFF. For the CDR3, the DNA is TGTGCCAGCAGCTTAGGACTAGCGCCTTACAATGAGCAGTTCTTC. The full variable domain, with the rest looked up from reference TRBV5-5 and TRBJ2-1, is DAGVTQSPTHLIKTRGQQVTLRCSPISGHKSVSWYQQVLGQGPQFIFQYYEKEERGRGNFPDRFSARQFPNYSSELNVNALLLGDSALYLCASSLGLAPYNEQFFGPGTRLTVL.